Each of the 32 T cell receptor beta chains below was sequenced from the same sample in a study of T cell repertoires in cytomegalovirus infection. TCRdb called the reads again in MiXCR, with one record for every CDR3 protein. The sample has about 230,000 distinct CDR3 sequences; approximately 7% are singletons. Sequencing used PBMCs. The source is a human donor in good health (CMV status not recorded). Some clones in this sample may be carry-over from other donors' samples.

This clonotype was counted many times. The chain couples TRBV6-2 or TRBV6-3 to TRBJ2-5; 8 bases line up with TRBD2. The V gene end was trimmed by 10 bases and the J gene end by 1 base; junction bases not matched to a gene: 5. This CDR3 has 13 residues. Per the germline V gene, CDR1 is MNHEY and CDR2 is SVGEGT. DNA for the CDR3: TGTGCCATCGGGGGGGTCCGCCAAGAGACCCAGTACTTC. Amino acid sequence: CAIGGVRQETQYF.

The table lists this clonotype with many counts. The chain uses TRBV4-3 and TRBJ2-3; 15 bases fit TRBD2. Germline-derived CDR1 and CDR2 are LGHNA and YSLEER. The V gene end was trimmed by 3 bases and the J gene end by 4 bases; junction bases not matched to a gene: 20. CDR3 length equals 22 residues. In DNA form, the CDR3 reads TGCGCCAGCAGCCAGACCCCCGGGGGTGCGGGACTAGCGGGGGGCGAGGCAGATACGCAGTATTTT. Translated: CASSQTPGGAGLAGGEADTQYF.

This clonotype was seen ten or more times. The chain employs TRBV7-2 and TRBJ1-5; 11 nucleotides line up with TRBD1. Per germline, CDR1 SGHTA and CDR2 FQGNSA. The CDR3 is 15 amino acids. The junction had 9 bases not matched to a gene; V was cut back by 8 bases and J by 6 bases. CDR3: CASGPGDRGFQPQHF. The CDR3 DNA is TGTGCCAGCGGCCCCGGGGACAGGGGGTTTCAGCCCCAGCATTTT.

This clonotype was counted only a few times. CDR3: CASSQDTGGRNSPLHF. The CDR3 DNA reads as TGCGCCAGCAGCCAAGATACAGGGGGCAGAAATTCACCCCTCCACTTT. V is TRBV4-3 and J is TRBJ1-6; the match to TRBD1 covers 9 bases. Losses at the gene ends were 0 bases for V and 7 bases for J; bases not matched to a gene: 4. The CDR3 spans 16 residues. Germline V gene lookup returns CDR1 LGHNA and CDR2 YSLEER.

This clonotype was seen many times. CDR3 sequence: CSARRGTMNTEAFF. Here the CDR3 DNA reads TGCAGTGCTAGACGCGGAACTATGAACACTGAAGCTTTCTTT. V gene TRBV20-1 combines with J gene TRBJ1-1; D remains ambiguous. Germline CDR1 and CDR2: DFQATT and SNEGSKA (reference sequence). The CDR3 has 14 amino acids. V shed 2 bases and J shed 0 bases, with 10 bases lying between them.

This clonotype was recorded many times. The chain joins TRBV7-2 to TRBJ2-7; 7 bases map to TRBD2. V lost 5 bases, J lost 2 bases, and 6 bases stayed unmatched. The CDR3 sequence is 14 residues long. Germline values: CDR1 SGHTA, CDR2 FQGNSA. Here the CDR3 reads CASSVGGVTYEQYF. CDR3 DNA: TGTGCCAGCAGCGTGGGGGGGGTAACCTACGAGCAGTACTTC.

The chain combines TRBV4-1 with TRBJ1-2; TRBD1 matches at 9 bases. V was pared by 0 bases and J by 4 bases, with 6 bases of the junction left unmatched. The germline V gene has CDR1 MGHRA and CDR2 YSYEKL. The CDR3 spans 16 residues. The CDR3 sequence: CASSQEQGATIYGYTF. Written as DNA, the CDR3 is TGCGCCAGCAGCCAAGAACAGGGGGCTACGATCTATGGCTACACCTTC.

The chain employs TRBV27 and TRBJ2-4; D remains unclear. The CDR3 loop spans 14 amino acids. The V gene's germline CDR1 is MNHEY and CDR2 SMNVEV (reference sequence). The germline V and J ends were trimmed by 0 bases and 7 bases, with 10 bases remaining between them. The CDR3 DNA reads TGTGCCAGCAGTTTATCAGGGCTCGGTAACATTCAGTACTTC. It codes for CASSLSGLGNIQYF.

This clonotype was seen a few times. J is TRBJ1-1 and V is TRBV20-1, with D possibly TRBD1 on 5 matching bases. The ends were cut back, 1 base at V and 4 bases at J, with 13 bases in the middle. The germline CDR1 and CDR2 sequences are DFQATT and SNEGSKA (reference sequence). The CDR3 contains 14 residues. CDR3 sequence (DNA): TGCAGTGCTAGAGGGGCAGGGACGAGCACTGAAGCTTTCTTT. It is translated as CSARGAGTSTEAFF.

This clonotype was counted a single time. A read error may explain this, as a much larger clone is one base away. The V and J genes are TRBV20-1 and TRBJ1-5; D is perhaps TRBD1 (5 bases). CDR1 and CDR2 from the germline V gene are DFQATT and SNEGSKA (reference sequence). CDR3 length equals 16 residues. V shed 3 bases and J shed 0 bases, with 15 bases lying between them. This CDR3 is CSASGAGVYSNQPQHF. The CDR3 DNA reads TGCAGTGCTAGCGGGGCAGGCGTTTATAGCAATCAGCCCCAGCATTTT.

There are many counts of this clonotype. The rearrangement links TRBV20-1 to TRBJ2-6, with D perhaps given as TRBD1 or TRBD2 (5 bases each). The CDR3 totals 15 residues. CDR1 and CDR2 (germline): DFQATT, SNEGSKA (reference sequence). Between the trimmed V and J ends, which lost 4 bases and 2 bases, there was a span of 12 bases. Here the CDR3 reads CSANNRRTGANVLTF. CDR3 nucleotides: TGCAGTGCTAATAACAGGAGGACTGGGGCCAACGTCCTGACTTTC.

In this sample, this clonotype turned up many times. This sequence joins TRBV23-1 and TRBJ1-1; 8 positions agree with TRBD1. TRBV23-1 is classed as an ORF, of uncertain function. This CDR3 is built from 14 residues. The V and J ends lost 0 bases and 10 bases, in that order; junction bases with no gene match: 7. Here the CDR3 reads CASSQSQGTGPAFF. For the CDR3, the DNA is TGCGCCAGCAGTCAATCTCAGGGGACAGGCCCAGCTTTCTTT.

Only a few counts were recorded for this clonotype. The rearrangement links TRBV5-1 to TRBJ1-4; D ambiguous. The V gene lost 0 bases and the J gene lost 11 bases, with 14 bases spanning the gap. The CDR3 totals 14 residues. Looked up from germline, CDR1 is SGHRS and CDR2 is YFSETQ. The CDR3 nucleotides read TGCGCCAGCAGCTTGGTTGGAAGGGAAGGGAAACTGTTTTTT. Protein sequence: CASSLVGREGKLFF.

Remarks on this clonotype: This may come from a read error, since a much larger clone is one base off. V usage is TRBV5-1 and J usage is TRBJ2-1; TRBD1 agrees at 8 bases. There are 15 residues in the CDR3. V trimming: 1 base; J trimming: 6 bases; junction bases outside the gene matches: 6. CDR1 and CDR2 from the germline V gene are SGHRS and YFSETQ. DNA of the CDR3: TGCGCCAGCAGCTTGTACGCGGACAGGGTCAATGAGCAGTTCTTC. This translates into CASSLYADRVNEQFF.

Turning to this clonotype: A much larger clone is a single base away; this may be a read error. The V and J genes are TRBV6-5 and TRBJ1-2, with 9 positions matching TRBD1. CDR1 is MNHEY, CDR2 SVGAGI, per germline. CDR3 size: 14 residues. CDR3 coding DNA: TGTGCCCGCAGTCCGGGACAGGGCTACTATGGCTACACCTTC. Its translation is CARSPGQGYYGYTF.

This clonotype occurred many times. The chain links TRBV7-6 to TRBJ1-2; D possibly corresponds to TRBD1 (5 bases). This CDR3 comprises 13 residues. Germline CDR1 reads SGHVS; CDR2 reads FNYEAQ. Trimming removed 6 bases at V and 8 bases at J, with 16 bases between. This CDR3 reads CASSYYGDGGYTF. The CDR3 region has the DNA TGTGCCAGCAGTTATTACGGGGACGGAGGCTACACCTTC.

This clonotype was detected a few times. This sequence joins TRBV9 and TRBJ2-2; D not resolved. CDR3 length: 15 amino acids. The V gene lost 2 bases and the J gene lost 4 bases, with 12 bases spanning the gap. The germline V gene has CDR1 SGDLS and CDR2 YYNGEE. CDR3 in amino acids: CASSVGFASTGELFF. In nucleotides, the CDR3 is TGTGCCAGCAGCGTCGGCTTTGCCTCCACCGGGGAGCTGTTTTTT.

This clonotype was seen more than once but under ten times. The chain recombines TRBV29-1 with TRBJ1-1; 10 positions match TRBD1. This CDR3 is 14 amino acids long. Germline CDR1 and CDR2: SQVTM and ANQGSEA. J gave up 6 bases and V 7 bases, and 11 bases lay outside the gene matches. The CDR3 region is CSADPGQGLPEAFF. In DNA form, the CDR3 reads TGCAGCGCCGACCCGGGACAGGGGTTGCCTGAAGCTTTCTTT.

This clonotype was recorded many times. This rearrangement joins TRBV14 to TRBJ1-4; possibly TRBD1 for D (6 bases). The CDR3 contains 15 residues. V lost 4 bases and J lost 3, with 12 bases in between. The V gene's germline CDR1 is SGHDN and CDR2 FVKESK. The CDR3 region has the DNA TGTGCCAGCAGCCGTGCGGGGGGCGCTAATGAAAAACTGTTTTTT. This translates into CASSRAGGANEKLFF.

The J gene is TRBJ2-3, the V gene TRBV28; no reliable D call. This CDR3 is built from 13 residues. In germline, CDR1 is MDHEN, CDR2 SYDVKM. V was shortened by 6 bases and J by 1 base, with 8 bases between the two germline ends. CDR3 in amino acids: CASRKAGTDTQYF. CDR3 sequence (DNA): TGTGCCAGCAGGAAGGCTGGCACAGATACGCAGTATTTT.

This clonotype appeared many times. The chain uses TRBV5-6 and TRBJ1-4; D ambiguous. CDR3 length: 13 amino acids. Germline CDR1 reads SGHDT; CDR2 reads YYEEEE. V lost 2 bases to trimming and J lost 0 bases, with 2 bases between them. The CDR3 DNA reads as TGTGCCAGCAGCTTCGCAACTAATGAAAAACTGTTTTTT. It encodes CASSFATNEKLFF. Drawing the rest from reference TRBV5-6 and TRBJ1-4, the complete variable domain is DAGVTQSPTHLIKTRGQQVTLRCSPKSGHDTVSWYQQALGQGPQFIFQYYEEEERQRGNFPDRFSGHQFPNYSSELNVNALLLGDSALYLCASSFATNEKLFFGSGTQLSVL.

This clonotype has at least ten counts. The chain couples TRBV12-3 or TRBV12-4 to TRBJ2-2; the D is unclear. Trimming removed 3 bases from V and 5 bases from J, with 10 bases in between. The CDR3 length is 14 residues. The CDR3 is CASSLGPGTGELFF. CDR3 coding DNA: TGTGCCAGCAGTTTGGGCCCCGGAACCGGGGAGCTGTTTTTT.

This clonotype occurred many times. The rearrangement uses TRBV30 and TRBJ2-1, with 9 bases aligning to TRBD2. The CDR3 totals 17 residues. Trimming removed 1 base from V and 0 bases from J; junction bases left unmatched: 7. CDR1 GTSNPN and CDR2 SVGIG come from the germline V gene (reference sequence). In nucleotides, the CDR3 is TGTGCCTGGAGTGAGGGAGCGGGGGGAAGCTCCTACAATGAGCAGTTCTTC. Translating it yields CAWSEGAGGSSYNEQFF.

This clonotype came up many times. The V gene is TRBV28, the J gene TRBJ2-3; TRBD1 aligns across 10 bases. V shed 5 bases, J shed 5 bases, and the junction held 7 bases outside the gene matches. The V gene's germline CDR1 is MDHEN and CDR2 SYDVKM. CDR3 length: 15 residues. Here the CDR3 reads CASSKKTGGVDTQYF. The CDR3 region has the DNA TGTGCCAGCAGTAAAAAGACAGGGGGCGTAGATACGCAGTATTTT.

The V call is TRBV4-2, the J call TRBJ2-2; 7 bases are a match to TRBD2. V lost 1 base and J lost 1; bases outside the gene matches: 6. The length of the CDR3 is 17 residues. Germline CDR1 reads LGHNA; CDR2 reads YNFKEQ. CDR3 nucleotides: TGTGCCAGCAGCCAAGGGGGCGGGGGACTGAACACCGGGGAGCTGTTTTTT. This encodes CASSQGGGGLNTGELFF.

This clonotype has at least ten counts. This rearrangement joins TRBV29-1 to TRBJ2-3; D possibly corresponds to TRBD2 (6 bases). This CDR3 region has 15 residues. V lost 6 bases to trimming and J lost 0 bases, with 16 bases between them. Germline CDR1 is SQVTM and CDR2 is ANQGSEA. As DNA, the CDR3 is TGCAGCGTCATCGGGACTTCCACTAGCACAGATACGCAGTATTTT. This gives the protein CSVIGTSTSTDTQYF.

In this sample, this clonotype turned up many times. The rearrangement uses TRBV10-3 and TRBJ1-3; no definite D call. V dropped 7 bases and J dropped 0 bases, with 7 bases sitting between them. The CDR3 has 13 residues. Looked up from germline, CDR1 is ENHRY and CDR2 is SYGVKD. CDR3 sequence: CAITPGSGNTIYF. The CDR3 bases are TGTGCCATCACTCCTGGCTCTGGAAACACCATATATTTT.

This clonotype has ten or more counts. The rearrangement links TRBV28 to TRBJ2-7; D might be TRBD1 (6 bases). Germline V gene data show CDR1 as MDHEN and CDR2 as SYDVKM. CDR3 length: 15 residues. V was trimmed by 5 bases and J by 1 base, leaving 15 bases between them. In DNA form, the CDR3 reads TGTGCCAGCAGTGCCTCCGGGACAAAATCCTACGAGCAGTACTTC. It encodes CASSASGTKSYEQYF.

This chain joins TRBV14 and TRBJ2-2; D perhaps matches TRBD2 (5 bases). The V end lost 3 bases, the J end lost 7 bases, and 9 bases lay between the germline ends. Looked up from germline, CDR1 is SGHDN and CDR2 is FVKESK. There are 13 residues in the CDR3. The CDR3 here is CASSQGVGGELFF. CDR3 DNA sequence: TGTGCCAGCAGCCAGGGAGTCGGCGGGGAGCTGTTTTTT.

This clonotype was counted only a few times. The gene calls are TRBV7-6 and TRBJ1-1, with 9 bases lining up with TRBD1. The V segment lost 2 bases and the J segment 5 bases; nucleotides outside the gene matches: 12. The germline V gene encodes CDR1 SGHVS and CDR2 FNYEAQ. The CDR3 length is 17 residues. The CDR3 DNA reads TGTGCCAGCAGCTTATTTGCGCTAACAGGACAGGGGACTGAAGCTTTCTTT. This codes for CASSLFALTGQGTEAFF.

Many counts were recorded for this clonotype. The chain carries TRBV28 and TRBJ2-1; D might be TRBD2 (5 bases). V dropped 6 bases and J dropped 4 bases, with 16 bases sitting between them. CDR1 and CDR2 (germline): MDHEN, SYDVKM. The CDR3 consists of 15 residues. The CDR3 DNA reads TGTGCCAGCAGCCCCGGGGAGAGTCGTTACAATGAGCAGTTCTTC. Its translation is CASSPGESRYNEQFF.

This clonotype was picked up a small number of times. This chain uses TRBV6-5 with TRBJ1-5, with D possibly matching TRBD1 (5 bases). The CDR3 extends over 13 amino acids. The germline V gene encodes CDR1 MNHEY and CDR2 SVGAGI. V was trimmed by 5 bases and J by 10 bases, leaving 15 bases between them. Here the CDR3 DNA reads TGTGCCAGCAGTCGGGACTCCTGGGGACCCCAGCATTTT. Translating gives CASSRDSWGPQHF.